What follows are 30 T cell receptor beta chains derived from one specimen sequenced in a study of shared clonotypes between healthy human individuals. The assay was immunoSEQ multiplex PCR, and TCRdb's table has in-frame clones only and misses some. The sample consists of 740,000 or so clones, 55% to 85% of them appearing once. The material sequenced was memory CD4+ T cells sorted from blood. Subset specified: CD45RA-negative fraction. The receptors were sampled from a woman in her twenties or thirties in good health.

V gene TRBV11-1 combines with J gene TRBJ1-2; tentatively, D is TRBD1 (6 bases). V was clipped by 5 bases and J by 3 bases, with 13 bases between them. This CDR3 region has 14 residues. The V gene's germline CDR1 is SGHAT and CDR2 FQDESV (reference sequence). The CDR3 DNA follows: TGTGCCAGCAGCAGGGCAGGGGCTCACTATGGCTACACCTTC. Protein: CASSRAGAHYGYTF.

The chain couples TRBV25-1 to TRBJ2-2; possibly TRBD1 or TRBD2 for D (5 bases each). CDR1 is MGHDK and CDR2 is SYGVNS in the germline V gene. The CDR3 has 16 amino acids. V was pared by 5 bases and J by 0 bases, with 13 bases between. CDR3: CASSTTRGANTGELFF. Written as DNA, the CDR3 is TGTGCCAGCAGTACTACGAGGGGCGCGAACACCGGGGAGCTGTTTTTT.

The chain links TRBV2 to TRBJ2-3; TRBD2 agrees at 9 bases. V lost 7 bases to trimming and J lost 7 bases; unmatched junction nucleotides: 12. The V gene's germline CDR1 is SNHLY and CDR2 FYNNEI. CDR3 length: 15 amino acids. CDR3 protein: CASTYGVAGVHTQYF. The DNA of the CDR3 is TGTGCCAGCACCTATGGGGTAGCGGGAGTACATACGCAGTATTTT.

This chain joins TRBV7-9 and TRBJ1-4; a possible D gene is TRBD1 (5 bases). The germline V gene has CDR1 SEHNR and CDR2 FQNEAQ (reference sequence). The V end was cut by 4 bases, the J end by 7 bases, with 10 bases between. There are 13 residues in the CDR3. In DNA, the CDR3 is TGTGCCAGCAGCTCAGGCCAGGGTGAAAAACTGTTTTTT. It is translated as CASSSGQGEKLFF.

This clone appeared a single time. V and J are TRBV10-2 and TRBJ2-6, with D unresolved. The CDR3 consists of 14 residues. CDR1 and CDR2 from the germline V gene are WSHSY and SAAADI. V shed 6 bases and J shed 0 bases, with 6 bases lying between them. This CDR3 is CASSPSSGANVLTF. In DNA form, the CDR3 reads TGCGCCAGCAGCCCGAGCTCTGGGGCCAACGTCCTGACTTTC.

This chain connects TRBV6-5 to TRBJ2-7; TRBD1 agrees at 10 bases. With V trimmed by 6 bases and J by 1 base, 0 bases remained unmatched. CDR3 size: 13 residues. The germline V gene has CDR1 MNHEY and CDR2 SVGAGI. The chain's CDR3 is CASRGQGSYEQYF. Here the CDR3 DNA reads TGTGCCAGCAGGGGACAGGGGTCCTACGAGCAGTACTTC.

As for this clone: One base away lies a much larger clone, so this may be a sequencing read error. Other DNA sequences in this specimen translate into the identical CDR3. V gene TRBV7-9 combines with J gene TRBJ2-7; no definite D call. Trimming cost V 1 base and J 3 bases, with 1 base left between them. The CDR3 spans 11 residues. Per the germline V gene, CDR1 is SEHNR and CDR2 is FQNEAQ (reference sequence). The CDR3 region has the DNA TGTGCCAGCAGCTTAGACTACGAGCAGTACTTC. It translates to CASSLDYEQYF.

This clone was seen once. The chain couples TRBV15 to TRBJ1-1, with 11 positions matching TRBD1. CDR1 and CDR2 (germline): LNHNV, YYDKDF (reference sequence). V lost 2 bases to trimming and J lost 5 bases; unmatched junction nucleotides: 4. There are 15 residues in the CDR3. The CDR3 reads CATSRQGQGVTEAFF. The CDR3 nucleotides are TGTGCCACCAGCAGACAGGGACAGGGGGTTACTGAAGCTTTCTTT.

V is TRBV28 and J is TRBJ2-1, with 12 nucleotides matching TRBD2. The junction had 6 bases not matched to a gene; V was cut back by 4 bases and J by 2 bases. CDR1 and CDR2 from the germline V gene are MDHEN and SYDVKM. This CDR3 is built from 17 residues. The CDR3 sequence is CASSSTSGSVPYNEQFF. CDR3 nucleotide sequence: TGTGCCAGCAGTTCGACTAGCGGGAGTGTTCCCTACAATGAGCAGTTCTTC. Looking up the rest from reference TRBV28 and TRBJ2-1 gives the full variable domain: DVKVTQSSRYLVKRTGEKVFLECVQDMDHENMFWYRQDPGLGLRLIYFSYDVKMKEKGDIPEGYSVSREKKERFSLILESASTNQTSMYLCASSSTSGSVPYNEQFFGPGTRLTVL.

The CDR3 region has the DNA TGTGCCAGCAGTTTATCCGGGACTAGCGGGGATAGCTCCTACGAGCAGTACTTC. Translation gives CASSLSGTSGDSSYEQYF. V is TRBV27 and J is TRBJ2-7, with TRBD2 matching 13 bases. The CDR3 loop spans 18 amino acids. The germline gives CDR1 MNHEY, CDR2 SMNVEV (reference sequence). J lost 0 bases, V lost 0 bases, and 5 bases had no gene match.

The chain couples TRBV19 to TRBJ1-2; 7 bases are a match to TRBD1. Germline assignment: CDR1 LNHDA and CDR2 SQIVND (reference sequence). This CDR3 has 14 residues. With V trimmed by 4 bases and J by 5 bases, 7 bases remained unmatched. The CDR3 loop is CASSTGTEAYGYTF. The CDR3 region has the DNA TGTGCCAGTAGTACGGGGACAGAGGCGTATGGCTACACCTTC.

The chain links TRBV19 to TRBJ2-5; 7 bases match TRBD1. Germline-derived CDR1 and CDR2 are LNHDA and SQIVND (reference sequence). Trimming cost V 5 bases and J 1 base; bases outside gene matches: 7. The CDR3 loop spans 15 amino acids. CDR3 DNA: TGTGCCAGTAGTCTCACCGGGACAGCCCAAGAGACCCAGTACTTC. Translated: CASSLTGTAQETQYF.

The V gene is TRBV5-4, the J gene TRBJ2-5; unclear D gene. The CDR3 extends over 11 amino acids. Per the germline V gene, CDR1 is SGHNT and CDR2 is YYREEE (reference sequence). V was cut by 0 bases and J by 5 bases, with 2 bases left in between. This chain's CDR3 is CASSLDETQYF. CDR3 in DNA: TGTGCCAGCAGCTTGGATGAGACCCAGTACTTC. Full variable domain (missing parts from reference TRBV5-4 and TRBJ2-5): ETGVTQSPTHLIKTRGQQVTLRCSSQSGHNTVSWYQQALGQGPQFIFQYYREEENGRGNFPPRFSGLQFPNYSSELNVNALELDDSALYLCASSLDETQYFGPGTRLLVL.

V and J are TRBV2 and TRBJ2-2; TRBD2 matches at 13 bases. The CDR3 is made up of 15 amino acids. Germline CDR1 reads SNHLY; CDR2 reads FYNNEI. V gave up 3 bases and J gave up 5 bases; unmatched junction bases: 0. CDR3 DNA sequence: TGTGCCAGCAGTGAGGGACTAGCGGGGACCGGGGAGCTGTTTTTT. Its protein product is CASSEGLAGTGELFF.

The J gene is TRBJ2-1, the V gene TRBV9, with no clear D. Germline lookup yields CDR1 SGDLS and CDR2 YYNGEE. The CDR3 length is 16 residues. Trimming removed 3 bases from V and 5 bases from J, with 18 bases in between. The CDR3 reads CASSAHGLALDNEQFF. CDR3 nucleotide sequence: TGTGCCAGCAGCGCCCATGGTTTGGCCTTGGACAATGAGCAGTTCTTC.

J is TRBJ1-4 and V is TRBV28, with 8 bases aligning to TRBD1. The junction had 7 bases not matched to a gene; V was cut back by 11 bases and J by 5 bases. CDR3 length equals 13 residues. Germline V gives CDR1 MDHEN, CDR2 SYDVKM. The CDR3 DNA sequence: TGTGCCGTCCGAGGACAGGGAAATGAAAAACTGTTTTTT. It is translated as CAVRGQGNEKLFF. The variable domain in full, with the rest retrieved from reference TRBV28 and TRBJ1-4, is DVKVTQSSRYLVKRTGEKVFLECVQDMDHENMFWYRQDPGLGLRLIYFSYDVKMKEKGDIPEGYSVSREKKERFSLILESASTNQTSMYLCAVRGQGNEKLFFGSGTQLSVL.

This chain uses TRBV6-5 with TRBJ2-7, with 9 bases fitting TRBD1. V lost 6 bases to trimming and J lost 9 bases; unmatched junction nucleotides: 6. CDR1 MNHEY and CDR2 SVGAGI come from the germline V gene. The CDR3 is 12 residues long. CDR3 sequence: CASRPDRGAQYF. CDR3 bases: TGTGCCAGCAGACCGGACAGGGGAGCGCAGTACTTC.

J is TRBJ1-4 and V is TRBV14; D is ambiguous. The CDR3 has 13 amino acids. The ends were cut back, 1 base at V and 10 bases at J, with 10 bases in the middle. Germline CDR1 reads SGHDN; CDR2 reads FVKESK. The CDR3 spells CASSQGGYGKLFF. CDR3 DNA sequence: TGTGCCAGCAGCCAAGGAGGGTACGGAAAACTGTTTTTT.

The chain recombines TRBV11-2 with TRBJ2-7; D is unresolved. Trimming took off 4 bases at V and 0 bases at J, with 7 bases between the two ends. Germline V gene lookup returns CDR1 SGHAT and CDR2 FQNNGV. The CDR3 is 13 amino acids. CDR3 residues: CASSYTSSYEQYF. The CDR3 nucleotides are TGTGCCAGCAGCTACACAAGCTCCTACGAGCAGTACTTC.

The gene calls are TRBV2 and TRBJ2-4; D not resolved. Germline V gene sequence: CDR1 SNHLY, CDR2 FYNNEI. V was cut by 0 bases and J by 10 bases, with 7 bases left in between. CDR3 size: 12 residues. The CDR3 bases are TGTGCCAGCAGTGAAGCGGCTGGGATTCAGTACTTC. It is translated as CASSEAAGIQYF.

As concerns this clone: A far larger clone is off by one base, so a read error is likely. CDR3 coding DNA: TGCGCCAGCAGCCAAGAGGGGACACCGAGCACAGATACGCAGTATTTT. Translated, it gives CASSQEGTPSTDTQYF. This chain uses TRBV4-1 with TRBJ2-3; tentatively, D is TRBD1 (6 bases). Germline V gene data show CDR1 as MGHRA and CDR2 as YSYEKL. The CDR3 totals 16 residues. V was trimmed by 0 bases and J by 0 bases, leaving 10 bases between them.

The chain recombines TRBV6-6 with TRBJ1-2, with unresolved D. Germline V CDR1 and CDR2: MNHNY, SVGAGI (reference sequence). CDR3 size: 14 residues. V was cut by 6 bases and J by 3 bases, with 14 bases left in between. Written as DNA, the CDR3 is TGTGCCAGCAGCGAAATTCCGGGTGACTATGGCTACACCTTC. Residues: CASSEIPGDYGYTF.

The V call is TRBV5-1, the J call TRBJ2-1; no firm D call. CDR1 and CDR2 from the germline V gene are SGHRS and YFSETQ. The CDR3 loop spans 15 amino acids. Trimming shortened V by 1 base and J by 4 bases, and 12 bases separated the two germline ends. CDR3 DNA sequence: TGCGCCAGCAGCTTGTCAGCGCGACCTTACAATGAGCAGTTCTTC. Translated: CASSLSARPYNEQFF.

The rearrangement uses TRBV14 and TRBJ1-1; 7 bases align to TRBD1. J was trimmed by 0 bases and V by 4 bases; bases with no gene match: 8. The germline CDR1 and CDR2 sequences are SGHDN and FVKESK. This CDR3 is built from 16 residues. CDR3 bases: TGTGCCAGCAGCCCCGGAATCAGGGGGGTGAACACTGAAGCTTTCTTT. Its protein is CASSPGIRGVNTEAFF.

The chain uses TRBV28 and TRBJ2-7, with D perhaps matching TRBD1 (6 bases). The V and J ends lost 2 bases and 3 bases respectively, with 17 bases between them. In germline, CDR1 is MDHEN, CDR2 SYDVKM. This CDR3 has 16 amino acids. The CDR3, as DNA: TGTGCCAGCAGTTTAATAGGTACAGGGAAGTACTACGAGCAGTACTTC. Protein product: CASSLIGTGKYYEQYF.

The chain carries TRBV5-1 and TRBJ2-3; D possibly corresponds to TRBD2 (6 bases). Germline-derived CDR1 and CDR2 are SGHRS and YFSETQ. This CDR3 contains 13 residues. V dropped 4 bases and J dropped 9 bases, with 15 bases sitting between them. CDR3 nucleotide sequence: TGCGCCAGCAGCCCGGAACTGGCGGGAACGCAGTATTTT. This translates into CASSPELAGTQYF.

The chain couples TRBV21-1 to TRBJ1-2; the table gives TRBD1 as D, unverified against the DNA. TRBV21-1 is termed a pseudogene. There are 14 residues in the CDR3. This chain's CDR3 is CASSSKTEKDGYTF. The DNA of the CDR3 is TGTGCCAGCAGCTCCAAGACAGAAAAGGATGGCTACACCTTC.

V gene TRBV7-2 combines with J gene TRBJ2-3, with D possibly being TRBD1 (6 bases). The CDR3 has 18 residues. Between the trimmed V and J ends, which lost 5 bases and 1 base, there was a span of 22 bases. Germline lookup yields CDR1 SGHTA and CDR2 FQGNSA. The CDR3 spells CASSPGAFGGGRTDTQYF. CDR3 DNA sequence: TGTGCCAGCAGCCCAGGGGCCTTTGGGGGCGGTCGCACAGATACGCAGTATTTT.

V gene TRBV28 combines with J gene TRBJ2-3; no firm D call. CDR3 size: 11 residues. Trimming left V 3 bases short and J 5 bases short, with 3 bases between. Germline values: CDR1 MDHEN, CDR2 SYDVKM. CDR3 sequence reads: CASSLGDTQYF. CDR3 sequence (DNA): TGTGCCAGCAGTTTGGGAGATACGCAGTATTTT.

J is TRBJ2-1 and V is TRBV9; 11 nucleotides agree with TRBD2. CDR1 is SGDLS and CDR2 is YYNGEE in the germline V gene. The V segment lost 0 bases and the J segment 6 bases; nucleotides outside the gene matches: 5. CDR3 length: 16 residues. For the CDR3, the DNA is TGTGCCAGCAGCGTAGTGTCGGGACTAGCGGTCAATGAGCAGTTCTTC. This encodes CASSVVSGLAVNEQFF.